This T cell receptor beta chain stems from a study of beta chain features in type 1 diabetes. Study details: The patients were much like the healthy donors in age, gender and cell yields.

Sorted populations all exceeded 98% purity. The CDR3 loop spans 15 amino acids. Germline lookup yields CDR1 LNHNV and CDR2 YYDKDF (reference sequence). The V end lost 5 bases, the J end lost 2 bases, and 13 bases lay between the germline ends. General observations from the study: A moderate, significant TCRB CDR3 shortening appeared in type 1 diabetes across four CD4+ subsets. Sequencing the cDNA could make cells with high TCR expression show up more than they should. Patients' naive, central memory and regulatory TCRB repertoires appeared more alike than those of healthy donors.

As every portion of the isolated RNA was reverse transcribed, the sequencing read expressed TCRB transcripts. Assay: immunoSEQ multiplex PCR; the TCRdb copy retains only in-frame clones and omits some. The sample lists 95,000 to 150,000 clones, around 16% occurring once. Remarks on this clone: What it binds is not known.

The sequencing sample was made of central memory CD4+ T cells from blood. The genes are TRBV15 and TRBJ2-1, with TRBD2 as a possible D gene (5 bases). This sequence originates from a man aged 18 to 35 with type 1 diabetes. The CDR3 bases are TGTGCCACCAGCTACGGGCGAGGGCCCTACAATGAGCAGTTCTTC. This gives the protein CATSYGRGPYNEQFF.